Sequencing of this T cell receptor (beta chain) was carried out in a study of metastatic and nonmetastatic thyroid tumors. CDR3 length: 15 amino acids. In germline, CDR1 is SGHTA, CDR2 FQGNSA. J was trimmed by 1 base and V by 5 bases; bases with no gene match: 6. This clone is medium-sized in the sample. TCRdb reanalyzed the PCR reads via MiXCR. This repertoire shows about 40,000 clones, approximately 16% found once; its top ten account for about 9.9%. No treatment of any kind had been given to any patient before thyroid surgery. The sequencing sample was made of tumor tissue. This TCR was recovered from a female donor with papillary thyroid cancer or a benign thyroid nodule (not recorded which). Some clones in this sample may be carry-over from other donors' samples. V gene TRBV7-2 combines with J gene TRBJ2-7, with TRBD1 identical over 9 bases. This chain's CDR3 is CASSLGQGRSYEQYF. CDR3 nucleotide sequence: TGTGCCAGCAGCCTCGGACAGGGGCGATCCTACGAGCAGTACTTC.